Listed here are 9 T cell receptor beta chains from one sample, sequenced in a study of T cell responses to AZD1222 COVID-19 vaccine. This table comes from immunoSEQ multiplex PCR, and its TCRdb copy is limited to in-frame clones, with some not included. The sample has about 150,000 clones, 87% seen once. Material: peripheral blood, obtained 28 days after the second AZD1222 dose. All receptors derive from an adult who received the AZD1222 COVID-19 vaccine.

The chain has TRBV4-3 and TRBJ1-5; no firm D call. The CDR3 loop spans 15 amino acids. Trimming pared 0 bases from V and 4 bases from J, leaving 10 bases between. Per germline, CDR1 LGHNA and CDR2 YSLEER. The chain's CDR3 is CASSQDGMGNQPQHF. Written as DNA, the CDR3 is TGCGCCAGCAGCCAAGATGGGATGGGAAATCAGCCCCAGCATTTT.

This clone was seen once. This rearrangement joins TRBV11-2 to TRBJ1-1, with TRBD1 matching 9 bases. Germline-derived CDR1 and CDR2 are SGHAT and FQNNGV. The junction had 19 bases not matched to a gene; V was cut back by 0 bases and J by 5 bases. The CDR3 spans 20 residues. The CDR3 nucleotides are TGTGCCAGCAGCTTAGACCAACTTTTTAGGAACAGGGGGCTTCGGACTGAAGCTTTCTTT. Its protein is CASSLDQLFRNRGLRTEAFF.

On this clone: The same CDR3 can be traced to other DNA sequences in this sample. The rearrangement uses TRBV4-1 and TRBJ2-7, with 8 bases lining up with TRBD1. The CDR3 sequence is 14 residues long. In germline, CDR1 is MGHRA, CDR2 YSYEKL. Unmatched junction bases numbered 3, after V lost 1 base and J lost 4 bases. CDR3 amino acids: CASSQATGEYEQYF. Written as DNA, the CDR3 is TGCGCCAGCAGCCAAGCGACAGGGGAATACGAGCAGTACTTC.

This clone was found a few times. The gene calls are TRBV5-4 and TRBJ1-2, with a possible D match to TRBD1 (6 bases). Trimming left V 3 bases short and J 7 bases short, with 10 bases between. The germline CDR1 and CDR2 sequences are SGHNT and YYREEE (reference sequence). The CDR3 extends over 12 amino acids. The CDR3 DNA reads as TGTGCCAGCAGCTCCCCCAGGGGTGGCTACACCTTC. Amino acid sequence: CASSSPRGGYTF.

CDR3 region: CASSPGLTPAQPQHF. The CDR3 DNA sequence: TGTGCCAGCAGCCCGGGACTGACTCCGGCTCAGCCCCAGCATTTT. This sequence joins TRBV7-9 and TRBJ1-5, with a possible D match to TRBD1 (5 bases). The CDR3 contains 15 residues. The germline V gene encodes CDR1 SEHNR and CDR2 FQNEAQ (reference sequence). Between the trimmed V and J ends, which lost 5 bases and 6 bases, there was a span of 17 bases.

The rearrangement uses TRBV7-2 and TRBJ2-1, with 9 bases matching TRBD2. The V and J ends lost 4 bases and 8 bases, in that order; junction bases with no gene match: 12. This CDR3 spans 16 amino acids. Germline loops: CDR1 SGHTA, CDR2 FQGNSA. In nucleotides, the CDR3 is TGTGCCAGCAGCTCGCGGACTAGCGCTGGGCGTGATGAGCAGTTCTTC. It is translated as CASSSRTSAGRDEQFF.

J is TRBJ1-1 and V is TRBV14; D is unresolved. Deletions cut 8 bases from V and 0 bases from J, with 10 bases between. The CDR3 consists of 13 residues. Per the germline V gene, CDR1 is SGHDN and CDR2 is FVKESK. CDR3 loop: CASYQTLNTEAFF. In DNA, the CDR3 is TGTGCCAGCTATCAAACGTTGAACACTGAAGCTTTCTTT.

The chain couples TRBV10-1 to TRBJ2-5, with D maybe TRBD2 (7 bases). There are 15 residues in the CDR3. V dropped 0 bases and J dropped 5 bases, with 13 bases sitting between them. Germline CDR1 is WNHNN and CDR2 is SYGVQD (reference sequence). CDR3 amino acids: CASSESGGGMETQYF. In nucleotides, the CDR3 is TGCGCCAGCAGTGAGTCGGGGGGGGGCATGGAGACCCAGTACTTC.

A few counts support this clone. This sample also contains other DNA sequences that code for the same CDR3. As DNA, the CDR3 is TGCAGCGTCCGGACGGTCTACGAGCAGTACTTC. Translated, it gives CSVRTVYEQYF. This chain links TRBV29-1 with TRBJ2-7; unclear D gene. CDR1 and CDR2 from the germline V gene are SQVTM and ANQGSEA. Trimming removed 6 bases at V and 3 bases at J, with 9 bases between. The CDR3 has 11 residues.